Below, 23 T cell receptor beta chains from the same sample are listed, as sequenced in a study of cytomegalovirus exposure and HLA in healthy donors. The PCR made use of 60 Vbeta and 13 Jbeta primers. Data came from immunoSEQ multiplex PCR; TCRdb stores just in-frame clones and leaves some out. The repertoire holds roughly 140,000 clones, with 70% to 75% as singletons. Sequencing input: PBMCs. The source is a human donor in good health.

Only one count was recorded for this clone. The rearrangement uses TRBV28 and TRBJ1-2, with 8 bases matching TRBD1. CDR3 length equals 14 residues. With V trimmed by 4 bases and J by 7 bases, 8 bases remained unmatched. Germline-derived CDR1 and CDR2 are MDHEN and SYDVKM. CDR3: CASSSQGAGSGYTF. The DNA of the CDR3 is TGTGCCAGCAGTTCGCAGGGGGCAGGATCTGGCTACACCTTC.

The rearrangement joins TRBV18 to TRBJ2-3; TRBD1 matches at 8 bases. Germline V gene sequence: CDR1 KGHSH, CDR2 LQKENI. Trimming at V came to 0 bases and at J to 1 base, leaving 0 bases not matched to a gene. CDR3 size: 15 residues. The CDR3 nucleotides are TGTGCCAGCTCACCACCGACAGGGGGCACAGATACGCAGTATTTT. It codes for CASSPPTGGTDTQYF.

V usage is TRBV10-3 and J usage is TRBJ2-1, with D tentatively TRBD2 (5 bases). CDR3 length: 12 residues. Germline CDR1 and CDR2: ENHRY and SYGVKD. V gave up 5 bases and J gave up 4 bases, with 6 bases separating them. CDR3 sequence: CAISPGYNEQFF. CDR3 nucleotide sequence: TGTGCCATCAGTCCGGGGTACAATGAGCAGTTCTTC.

The rearrangement joins TRBV11-3 to TRBJ2-5; D gene unclear. The V end lost 1 base, the J end lost 5 bases, and 11 bases lay between the germline ends. Germline V lookup: CDR1 SGHNT, CDR2 YENEEA. CDR3 length equals 14 residues. The CDR3 region has the DNA TGTGCCAGCAGCTTAGGCTCCAGTCAGGAGACCCAGTACTTC. Residues: CASSLGSSQETQYF.

The chain combines TRBV6-1 with TRBJ2-5; no firm D call. This CDR3 spans 11 amino acids. V was trimmed by 4 bases and J by 7 bases, leaving 7 bases between them. CDR1 MNHNS and CDR2 SASEGT come from the germline V gene. In DNA, the CDR3 is TGTGCCAGCAGTGCCCCCTGGACCCAGTACTTC. It yields the protein CASSAPWTQYF.

V is TRBV4-2 and J is TRBJ2-7, with 9 bases aligning to TRBD1. V lost 6 bases and J lost 3; bases outside the gene matches: 3. The CDR3 is made up of 13 amino acids. Germline CDR1 LGHNA, CDR2 YNFKEQ. In nucleotides, the CDR3 is TGTGCCAGCAGGAGGACAGGGGTCTACGAGCAGTACTTC. This sequence encodes CASRRTGVYEQYF.

CDR3 sequence reads: CASSLTGGTDTQYF. The CDR3 nucleotides are TGTGCCAGCAGCTTGACAGGGGGAACAGATACGCAGTATTTT. V gene TRBV7-9 combines with J gene TRBJ2-3; 9 bases are a match to TRBD1. Germline trimming cut 3 bases from V and 3 bases from J; bases unmatched to any gene: 1. This CDR3 has 14 residues. Germline V gene lookup returns CDR1 SEHNR and CDR2 FQNEAQ (reference sequence).

This sequence joins TRBV27 and TRBJ1-4, with TRBD1 matching over 8 bases. V shed 8 bases and J 10 bases; nucleotides not matched to a gene: 9. CDR3 length: 13 residues. The germline CDR1 and CDR2 sequences are MNHEY and SMNVEV (reference sequence). CDR3 DNA: TGTGCCAGCTTGGACAGGGCATTTGGAAAACTGTTTTTT. This sequence encodes CASLDRAFGKLFF.

The chain is built from TRBV19 and TRBJ2-3; 7 nucleotides match TRBD2. The CDR3 has 17 residues. With 7 bases clipped from V and 0 bases from J, the junction kept 13 bases outside the gene matches. CDR1 is LNHDA, CDR2 SQIVND, per germline (reference sequence). The CDR3 sequence: CASTGGPRESSTDTQYF. The CDR3 DNA sequence: TGTGCCAGTACCGGAGGGCCGCGGGAGAGTAGCACAGATACGCAGTATTTT.

This clone was recorded only once. V and J are TRBV10-1 and TRBJ2-1, with D tentatively TRBD1 (5 bases). This CDR3 has 15 residues. Germline values: CDR1 WNHNN, CDR2 SYGVQD (reference sequence). V was shortened by 7 bases and J by 0 bases, with 13 bases between the two germline ends. The CDR3 bases are TGCGCCAGCACCAGGACACCTAGCTCCTACAATGAGCAGTTCTTC. This translates into CASTRTPSSYNEQFF.

The V gene is TRBV6-5, the J gene TRBJ1-2, with 10 bases that match TRBD1. Trimming removed 10 bases from V and 4 bases from J; junction bases left unmatched: 6. Germline V gene data show CDR1 as MNHEY and CDR2 as SVGAGI. This CDR3 has 13 amino acids. The CDR3 nucleotides read TGTGCCATCAGACAGGGGGCGGCCTATGGCTACACCTTC. Residues: CAIRQGAAYGYTF.

This CDR3 is CASSKDRGYEQYF. For the CDR3, the DNA is TGTGCCAGCAGCAAGGACAGGGGGTACGAGCAGTACTTC. The gene calls are TRBV11-1 and TRBJ2-7; 10 bases are a match to TRBD1. From germline, CDR1 is SGHAT and CDR2 FQDESV (reference sequence). The CDR3 contains 13 residues. The junction had 2 bases not matched to a gene; V was cut back by 5 bases and J by 4 bases.

This clone has a handful of counts. The CDR3 nucleotides read TGTGCCAGTAGTATCGGGACAGGGGATGGCTACACCTTC. Its protein is CASSIGTGDGYTF. V is TRBV19 and J is TRBJ1-2, with 10 bases matching TRBD1. V shed 3 bases and J 6 bases; nucleotides not matched to a gene: 1. Germline CDR1 LNHDA, CDR2 SQIVND (reference sequence). The CDR3 contains 13 residues.

This clone showed up just once. The chain is built from TRBV4-1 and TRBJ2-5, with 7 positions matching TRBD1. Trimming took 1 base from V and 2 from J; bases not matched to a gene: 4. From germline, CDR1 is MGHRA and CDR2 YSYEKL. This CDR3 is built from 15 residues. DNA of the CDR3: TGCGCCAGCAGCCAAGTGACGGGACAGCAAGAGACCCAGTACTTC. It yields the protein CASSQVTGQQETQYF.

This chain uses TRBV7-2 with TRBJ2-2; 8 nucleotides align to TRBD2. Looked up from germline, CDR1 is SGHTA and CDR2 is FQGNSA. The CDR3 is 16 residues long. Trimming cost V 2 bases and J 1 base; bases outside gene matches: 3. CDR3 amino acids: CASSLLAGGNTGELFF. DNA for the CDR3: TGTGCCAGCAGCTTACTGGCGGGAGGGAACACCGGGGAGCTGTTTTTT.

This chain uses TRBV9 with TRBJ2-6; D uncertain. The germline V gene encodes CDR1 SGDLS and CDR2 YYNGEE. The ends were cut back, 4 bases at V and 1 base at J, with 9 bases in the middle. This CDR3 region has 15 residues. The CDR3 bases are TGTGCCAGCAGCCCTCTTCCTTCTGGGGCCAACGTCCTGACTTTC. This translates into CASSPLPSGANVLTF.

CDR3 loop: CASSFEGAKTLYGYTF. CDR3 coding DNA: TGTGCCAGCAGCTTTGAAGGGGCCAAGACCCTTTATGGCTACACCTTC. The chain is built from TRBV7-9 and TRBJ1-2; weak D call: TRBD1 (5 bases). Germline-derived CDR1 and CDR2 are SEHNR and FQNEAQ (reference sequence). The CDR3 consists of 16 residues. V gave up 3 bases and J gave up 5 bases, with 19 bases separating them.

The rearrangement links TRBV5-1 to TRBJ2-3; D is perhaps TRBD2 (5 bases). Trimming stripped 0 bases from V and 6 bases from J, with 14 bases between. CDR1 and CDR2 from the germline V gene are SGHRS and YFSETQ. This CDR3 spans 15 amino acids. CDR3 protein: CASSLGGGSSDTQYF. Here the CDR3 DNA reads TGCGCCAGCAGCTTGGGAGGAGGCTCCTCGGATACGCAGTATTTT.

CDR3 sequence (DNA): TGTGCCTGGAGGACCGGGACAGGGTATTCCGGGGAGCTGTTTTTT. Translation: CAWRTGTGYSGELFF. The chain links TRBV30 to TRBJ2-2, with TRBD1 matching 9 bases. Germline loops: CDR1 GTSNPN, CDR2 SVGIG (reference sequence). CDR3 length: 15 residues. J was trimmed by 6 bases and V by 3 bases; bases with no gene match: 8.

The V call is TRBV15, the J call TRBJ2-7, with 10 bases aligning to TRBD2. Germline assignment: CDR1 LNHNV and CDR2 YYDKDF (reference sequence). The CDR3 length is 12 residues. Trimming removed 6 bases from V and 7 bases from J; junction bases left unmatched: 3. The CDR3 here is CATSPSGGEQYF. The CDR3 DNA follows: TGTGCCACCAGTCCTAGCGGGGGAGAGCAGTACTTC.

The gene calls are TRBV2 and TRBJ2-5; possible D gene TRBD2, 7 bases. Germline V gene lookup returns CDR1 SNHLY and CDR2 FYNNEI. The V end lost 6 bases, the J end lost 5 bases, and 10 bases lay between the germline ends. The CDR3 is 12 residues long. The CDR3 is CASRGGRETQYF. CDR3 bases: TGTGCCAGCAGGGGGGGGCGTGAGACCCAGTACTTC.

This sequence joins TRBV7-2 and TRBJ2-1; maybe TRBD2 (6 bases). Germline CDR1 reads SGHTA; CDR2 reads FQGNSA. CDR3 length: 15 residues. The V end lost 7 bases, the J end lost 2 bases, and 15 bases lay between the germline ends. CDR3 DNA sequence: TGTGCCAGCACCCTCACCGGAGGGGCCTACAATGAGCAGTTCTTC. Its protein product is CASTLTGGAYNEQFF.

The V gene is TRBV6-5, the J gene TRBJ1-1; no reliable D call. The germline gives CDR1 MNHEY, CDR2 SVGAGI. The CDR3 is 11 residues long. V lost 8 bases to trimming and J lost 1 base, with 5 bases between them. The CDR3 DNA is TGTGCCAGCGGTAGGAACACTGAAGCTTTCTTT. It codes for CASGRNTEAFF.